These 15 T cell receptor beta chains came from one sample sequenced in a study of metastatic and nonmetastatic thyroid tumors. TCRdb ran MiXCR on the PCR reads. This sample carries approximately 14,000 clones, around 12% of them seen once, and the ten largest clones take 13% to 15%. The entire patient cohort was treatment-naive prior to thyroid surgery. Sequenced: blood. Receptors originate from a female donor with papillary thyroid cancer or a benign thyroid nodule (not recorded which). Some clones in this sample may be carry-over from other donors' samples.

This rearrangement joins TRBV5-1 to TRBJ2-1; 11 nucleotides match TRBD2. This CDR3 spans 17 amino acids. Germline assignment: CDR1 SGHRS and CDR2 YFSETQ. V dropped 3 bases and J dropped 8; count of bases not matched to a gene: 13. The CDR3 protein is CASSSLGHSGGADEQFF. DNA for the CDR3: TGCGCCAGCAGCTCCCTCGGCCATAGCGGGGGGGCCGATGAGCAGTTCTTC.

This clone occurred many times. The V and J genes are TRBV12-5 and TRBJ1-1; D gene uncertain. Trimming stripped 0 bases from V and 2 bases from J, with 1 base between. This CDR3 contains 12 residues. Germline-derived CDR1 and CDR2 are LGHNT and FRNRAP. The CDR3 DNA reads as TGTGCTAGTGGTTTGGTCAACACTGAAGCTTTCTTT. It yields the protein CASGLVNTEAFF.

This clone has at least ten counts. V usage is TRBV5-1 and J usage is TRBJ2-5; D is undetermined. V was clipped by 4 bases and J by 2 bases, with 12 bases between them. This CDR3 comprises 14 residues. Germline V CDR1 and CDR2: SGHRS, YFSETQ. CDR3 amino acids: CASSPGSVQETQYF. CDR3 coding DNA: TGCGCCAGCAGCCCCGGGTCGGTTCAAGAGACCCAGTACTTC.

This clone turned up a few times. J is TRBJ1-2 and V is TRBV6-1; no clear D gene. Germline values: CDR1 MNHNS, CDR2 SASEGT. This CDR3 has 11 residues. V shed 4 bases and J shed 14 bases, with 14 bases lying between them. The CDR3 DNA is TGTGCCAGCAGTGCCCCTCGGTTAAAAACCTTC. Residues: CASSAPRLKTF.

By proportion, this clone is medium-sized. The chain combines TRBV12-3 or TRBV12-4 with TRBJ1-1; possibly TRBD1 for D (5 bases). The CDR3 has 13 residues. The V and J ends lost 1 base and 5 bases respectively, with 8 bases between them. The CDR3 DNA follows: TGTGCCAGCAGTTTAGTGGGGGAGACTGAAGCTTTCTTT. It is translated as CASSLVGETEAFF.

This clone was recorded a few times. The rearrangement links TRBV6-2 or TRBV6-3 to TRBJ2-7; the match to TRBD1 covers 7 bases. The CDR3 contains 14 residues. The junction had 8 bases not matched to a gene; V was cut back by 4 bases and J by 5 bases. Looked up from germline, CDR1 is MNHEY and CDR2 is SVGEGT. The CDR3 region has the DNA TGTGCCAGCAGTTTGGGACAGTCAGTCCACGAGCAGTACTTC. This gives the protein CASSLGQSVHEQYF.

In this sample, this clone is medium-sized (0.01 to 0.1%). This chain links TRBV28 with TRBJ2-7, with 8 positions matching TRBD2. V lost 6 bases to trimming and J lost 0 bases; unmatched junction nucleotides: 4. The CDR3 has 14 residues. Germline-derived CDR1 and CDR2 are MDHEN and SYDVKM. Here the CDR3 reads CASSSGTSSYEQYF. DNA for the CDR3: TGTGCCAGCAGCTCCGGGACTAGCTCCTACGAGCAGTACTTC.

This clone appeared many times. The chain couples TRBV5-1 to TRBJ2-1, with D possibly TRBD2 on 5 matching bases. The CDR3 spans 14 residues. The V end lost 4 bases, the J end lost 4 bases, and 12 bases lay between the germline ends. Looked up from germline, CDR1 is SGHRS and CDR2 is YFSETQ. DNA of the CDR3: TGCGCCAGCAGCCCGGGATGGGTATACAATGAGCAGTTCTTC. Its translation: CASSPGWVYNEQFF.

This clone appeared many times. This may be a read error: a much more frequent sequence differs by one nucleotide. The chain carries TRBV10-3 and TRBJ2-7; D is perhaps TRBD2 (6 bases). V lost 5 bases and J 7 bases, leaving 15 bases between the germline ends. The CDR3 is 13 amino acids. Looked up from germline, CDR1 is ENHRY and CDR2 is SYGVKD. CDR3 nucleotide sequence: TGTGCCATCAGTAGGCGGGATCTGGGAGAGCAGTACTTC. Translated: CAISRRDLGEQYF.

This clone has at least ten counts. The chain is built from TRBV28 and TRBJ1-5; 8 bases align to TRBD1. The CDR3 is made up of 12 amino acids. Germline CDR1 MDHEN, CDR2 SYDVKM. V lost 6 bases, J lost 11 bases, and 6 bases stayed unmatched. The CDR3 reads CASSRDRPAQHF. The CDR3 DNA reads TGTGCCAGCAGCCGGGACAGGCCGGCCCAGCATTTT. Using reference TRBV28 and TRBJ1-5 for the parts outside the CDR3, the full variable domain is DVKVTQSSRYLVKRTGEKVFLECVQDMDHENMFWYRQDPGLGLRLIYFSYDVKMKEKGDIPEGYSVSREKKERFSLILESASTNQTSMYLCASSRDRPAQHFGDGTRLSIL.

The table lists this clone with many counts. V is TRBV30 and J is TRBJ2-1; 11 nucleotides line up with TRBD2. Looked up from germline, CDR1 is GTSNPN and CDR2 is SVGIG (reference sequence). The CDR3 covers 14 residues. The V and J ends lost 5 bases and 4 bases, in that order; junction bases with no gene match: 4. The CDR3 nucleotides are TGTGCCTGGGCGACTAGCGGGGTTTACAATGAGCAGTTCTTC. Amino acids: CAWATSGVYNEQFF.

This clone is labeled medium-sized. This sequence joins TRBV2 and TRBJ2-7; D might be TRBD1 (6 bases). The CDR3 has 14 residues. Trimming took off 5 bases at V and 0 bases at J, with 11 bases between the two ends. Germline V gene data show CDR1 as SNHLY and CDR2 as FYNNEI. The CDR3: CASSRQDLSYEQYF. The CDR3 region has the DNA TGTGCCAGCAGTCGACAGGACCTCTCCTACGAGCAGTACTTC.

This clone is medium-sized by share. The gene calls are TRBV12-3 or TRBV12-4 and TRBJ2-1, with D perhaps TRBD1 or TRBD2 (5 bases each). V lost 7 bases to trimming and J lost 5 bases, with 15 bases between them. The CDR3 extends over 14 amino acids. The CDR3 loop is CASTSGTNHNEQFF. The CDR3 nucleotides read TGTGCCAGCACTTCCGGGACCAACCACAATGAGCAGTTCTTC.

This clone is judged medium-sized (0.01 to 0.1%). The genes are TRBV6-1 and TRBJ1-3, with D possibly TRBD1 on 5 matching bases. The CDR3 spans 16 residues. The V end was cut by 2 bases, the J end by 2 bases, with 13 bases between. Germline V CDR1 and CDR2: MNHNS, SASEGT. CDR3 nucleotides: TGTGCCAGCAGTGAACCCTGGGGGAAGACTGGAAACACCATATATTTT. It encodes CASSEPWGKTGNTIYF.

This clone has a count of ten or more. CDR3 bases: TGTGCCAGCACCATTAGCGGGGAGAGGGCCTACAATGAGCAGTTCTTC. It is translated as CASTISGERAYNEQFF. The gene calls are TRBV6-5 and TRBJ2-1, with 8 bases aligning to TRBD2. V gave up 7 bases and J gave up 2 bases; unmatched junction bases: 10. CDR1 and CDR2 (germline): MNHEY, SVGAGI. The CDR3 has 16 residues.